This TCR beta chain was observed in a study of glioma-infiltrating T cells after dendritic cell vaccination. The wider study: Glioblastoma patients came from Phase I and II dendritic cell vaccination trials. Patients received three intradermal dendritic cell vaccine injections at biweekly intervals.

General observations from the study: Few patients contributed both blood and tumor specimens.

Repertoires were generated with immunoSEQ multiplex PCR, while TCRdb's copy carries only in-frame clones and drops some. The sample includes about 50,000 clones, 85% of them seen just once. Germline lookup yields CDR1 GTSNPN and CDR2 SVGIG (reference sequence). CDR3 length: 12 residues. Trimming removed 0 bases at V and 4 bases at J, with 6 bases between. With respect to this clone: Its cognate antigen is unknown.

The sequencing here drew on blood, taken before dendritic cell vaccination. The V and J genes are TRBV30 and TRBJ1-2; no clear D. The clonotype was recovered from a human donor with glioblastoma. The CDR3 DNA reads TGTGCCTGGAGTGTACGGGTCTATGGCTACACCTTC. Translation: CAWSVRVYGYTF.